Listed below are T cell receptor beta chains from one sample, sequenced in a study of early T cells in non-severe SARS-CoV-2 infection. TCRdb reprocessed the 5' RACE reads with MiXCR, giving one entry per CDR3 protein. This table holds 55,000 to 70,000 distinct CDR3 sequences, about 4.9% found once. The source was whole blood, collected at baseline. The receptors originated from an adult who was a healthcare worker with PCR-confirmed SARS-CoV-2 infection or an uninfected control (not recorded which). The donor label of this sample is uncertain. Each CDR3 is given with its conserved first and last residue. D genes are given only for firm matches. Only part of the rows carry a size: once, few, many, or a class if the clone is expanded.

TRBV10-1	TRBJ2-3	few	NA	CASSAPPGQGRGTQYF	TGCGCCAGCAGTGCGCCCCCGGGACAAGGAAGGGGTACGCAGTATTTT
TRBV7-2	TRBJ2-2	many	NA	CASSLAVLPGELFF	TGTGCCAGCAGCTTAGCCGTTCTACCCGGGGAGCTGTTTTTT
TRBV10-3	TRBJ2-7	many	TRBD1	CAIRPGTGYEQYF	TGTGCCATCAGACCCGGGACAGGGTACGAGCAGTACTTC
TRBV2	TRBJ1-6	NA	NA	CASSERGYEGNSPLHF	TGTGCCAGCAGTGAACGGGGATATGAGGGTAATTCACCCCTCCACTTT
TRBV5-6	TRBJ1-1	many	NA	CASSLEVFRNTEAFF	TGTGCCAGCAGCTTGGAGGTATTTCGGAACACTGAAGCTTTCTTT
TRBV3-1	TRBJ1-6	few	TRBD1	CASSQDWGQKNSPLHF	TGTGCCAGCAGCCAAGATTGGGGACAGAAGAATTCACCCCTCCACTTT
TRBV6-1	TRBJ1-1	few	TRBD1	CASIGRPGQGARYTEAFF	TGTGCCAGCATCGGGCGACCGGGACAGGGGGCGCGGTACACTGAAGCTTTCTTT
TRBV4-3	TRBJ2-1	NA	NA	CASSQDQPVKQFF	TGCGCCAGCAGCCAAGATCAACCAGTTAAGCAGTTCTTC
TRBV18	TRBJ2-3	many	TRBD2	CASSPPAGLDSTDTQYF	TGTGCCAGCTCACCGCCTGCGGGACTAGATAGCACAGATACGCAGTATTTT
TRBV7-2	TRBJ1-2	many	NA	CASSQRLIGNYGYTF	TGTGCCAGCAGCCAACGCCTGATTGGGAACTATGGCTACACCTTC
TRBV7-2	TRBJ2-3	many	NA	CASSLPLPTQYF	TGTGCCAGCAGCTTACCCTTGCCCACGCAGTATTTT
TRBV2	TRBJ1-1	few	NA	CASTAGRRRDTEAFF	TGTGCCAGCACTGCGGGACGGAGAAGGGACACTGAAGCTTTCTTT
TRBV6-5	TRBJ1-2	many	TRBD1	CASRTGQGSGYTF	TGTGCCAGCAGAACGGGACAGGGTTCCGGCTACACCTTC
TRBV10-3	TRBJ2-2	NA	NA	CAISADLASGGTGELFF	TGTGCCATCAGTGCTGACCTAGCGTCGGGCGGCACCGGGGAGCTGTTTTTT
TRBV28	TRBJ1-1	NA	NA	CASTGPGEAFF	TGTGCCAGCACCGGACCGGGGGAAGCTTTCTTT
TRBV19	TRBJ1-4	NA	TRBD1	CASSIRAGGEKLFF	TGTGCCAGCAGTATCCGAGCAGGGGGTGAAAAACTGTTTTTT
TRBV12-3/TRBV12-4	TRBJ2-7	NA	NA	CASSLELLGDEQYF	TGTGCCAGCAGTTTAGAGCTACTAGGCGACGAGCAGTACTTC
TRBV12-3/TRBV12-4	TRBJ1-3	many	NA	CASSLRNTIYF	TGTGCCAGCAGTTTAAGAAACACCATATATTTT
TRBV6-1	TRBJ2-7	many	NA	CASSEDRREQYF	TGTGCCAGCAGTGAAGATCGCCGCGAGCAGTACTTC
TRBV11-2	TRBJ1-1	many	NA	CASSFDVNTEAFF	TGTGCCAGCAGCTTTGATGTAAACACTGAAGCTTTCTTT
TRBV10-3	TRBJ2-1	few	NA	CATGSSNEQFF	TGTGCCACCGGGTCCTCCAATGAGCAGTTCTTC
TRBV5-1	TRBJ2-1	many	TRBD2	CASSLAAGRGNEQFF	TGCGCCAGCAGCTTGGCCGCGGGGAGGGGCAATGAGCAGTTCTTC
TRBV7-2	TRBJ1-2	few	NA	CASSLISQGPNTF	TGTGCCAGCAGCTTAATCTCCCAGGGACCGAACACCTTC
TRBV7-2	TRBJ2-7	few	TRBD2	CASSSGLAGGYEQYF	TGTGCCAGCAGCTCAGGACTAGCGGGGGGGTACGAGCAGTACTTC
TRBV12-3/TRBV12-4	TRBJ1-2	NA	NA	CASSLGGENYGYTF	TGTGCCAGCAGTTTAGGGGGCGAGAACTATGGCTACACCTTC
TRBV29-1	TRBJ2-6	many	NA	CSARDTGANVLTF	TGCAGCGCAAGAGACACTGGGGCCAACGTCCTGACTTTC
TRBV4-1	TRBJ1-5	few	NA	CASSQVGVNQPQHF	TGCGCCAGCAGCCAAGTGGGGGTCAATCAGCCCCAGCATTTT
TRBV9	TRBJ2-2	NA	NA	CASTPAGGHTGEPFF	TGTGCCAGCACCCCAGCGGGCGGACACACCGGGGAGCCGTTTTTT
TRBV10-3	TRBJ2-3	many	TRBD1	CAISASTGGLSTDTQYF	TGTGCCATCAGTGCATCAACAGGGGGCCTCAGCACAGATACGCAGTATTTT
TRBV28	TRBJ2-4	few	NA	CASSLSQVTHIQYF	TGTGCCAGCAGCCTTAGCCAGGTCACACACATTCAGTACTTC
TRBV20-1	TRBJ1-1	few	TRBD1	CSATGTGDMNTEAFF	TGCAGTGCTACCGGGACAGGGGATATGAACACTGAAGCTTTCTTT
TRBV28	TRBJ2-2	many	NA	CASSPTGTNTGELFF	TGTGCCAGCAGCCCCACAGGGACGAACACCGGGGAGCTGTTTTTT
TRBV12-3/TRBV12-4	TRBJ1-2	NA	NA	CASSLTRVGYGYTF	TGTGCCAGCAGTTTAACAAGGGTCGGGTATGGCTACACCTTC
TRBV5-6	TRBJ1-6	few	NA	CASSLSSQGYNSPLHF	TGTGCCAGCAGCTTGTCTAGCCAGGGCTATAATTCACCCCTCCACTTT
TRBV7-7	TRBJ1-5	many	NA	CASDGYSNQPQHF	TGTGCTAGCGACGGATATAGCAATCAGCCCCAGCATTTT
TRBV5-1	TRBJ2-5	many	NA	CASSLEVGQETQYF	TGCGCCAGCAGCTTGGAGGTAGGGCAAGAGACCCAGTACTTC
TRBV5-6	TRBJ2-2	many	NA	CASSSRRTQGSRTGELFF	TGTGCCAGCAGCTCAAGGCGAACCCAGGGTTCGCGGACCGGGGAGCTGTTTTTT
TRBV7-3	TRBJ1-5	NA	NA	CTSSLGPNQPQHF	TGTACCAGCAGCTTAGGTCCCAATCAGCCCCAGCATTTT
TRBV20-1	TRBJ2-7	NA	NA	CSASAGPWSSYEQYF	TGCAGTGCTAGCGCAGGGCCGTGGAGCTCCTACGAGCAGTACTTC